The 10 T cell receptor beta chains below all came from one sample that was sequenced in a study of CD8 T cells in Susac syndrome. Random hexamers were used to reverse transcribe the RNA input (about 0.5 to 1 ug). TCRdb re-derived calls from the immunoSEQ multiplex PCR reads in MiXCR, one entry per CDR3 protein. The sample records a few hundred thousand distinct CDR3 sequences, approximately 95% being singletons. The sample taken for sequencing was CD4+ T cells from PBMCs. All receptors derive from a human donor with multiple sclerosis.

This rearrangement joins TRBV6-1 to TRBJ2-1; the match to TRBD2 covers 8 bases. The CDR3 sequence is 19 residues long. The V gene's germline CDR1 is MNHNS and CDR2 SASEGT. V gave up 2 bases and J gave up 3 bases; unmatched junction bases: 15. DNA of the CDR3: TGTGCCAGCAGTGAATTTGCTAGCGGGTTAGAGGGGTACTACAATGAGCAGTTCTTC. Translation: CASSEFASGLEGYYNEQFF.

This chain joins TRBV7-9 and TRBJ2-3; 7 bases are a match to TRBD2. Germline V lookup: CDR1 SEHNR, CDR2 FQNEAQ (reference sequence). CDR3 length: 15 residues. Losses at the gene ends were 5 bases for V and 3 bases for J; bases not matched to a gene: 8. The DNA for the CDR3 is TGTGCCAGCAGCCCCAGTTGGGGGGGGACAGATACGCAGTATTTT. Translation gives CASSPSWGGTDTQYF.

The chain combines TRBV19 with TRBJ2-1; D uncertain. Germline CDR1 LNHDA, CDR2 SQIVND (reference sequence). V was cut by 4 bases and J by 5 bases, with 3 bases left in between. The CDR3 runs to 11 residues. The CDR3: CASSTHNEQFF. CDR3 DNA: TGTGCCAGTAGTACCCACAATGAGCAGTTCTTC. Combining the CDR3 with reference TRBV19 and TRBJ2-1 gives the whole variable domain DGGITQSPKYLFRKEGQNVTLSCEQNLNHDAMYWYRQDPGQGLRLIYYSQIVNDFQKGDIAEGYSVSREKKESFPLTVTSAQKNPTAFYLCASSTHNEQFFGPGTRLTVL.

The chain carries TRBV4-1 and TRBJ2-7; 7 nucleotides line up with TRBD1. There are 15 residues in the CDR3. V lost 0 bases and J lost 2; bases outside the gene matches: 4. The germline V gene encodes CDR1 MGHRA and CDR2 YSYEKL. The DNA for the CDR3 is TGCGCCAGCAGCCAAGATAACAGGGGACCCTACGAGCAGTACGTC. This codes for CASSQDNRGPYEQYV.

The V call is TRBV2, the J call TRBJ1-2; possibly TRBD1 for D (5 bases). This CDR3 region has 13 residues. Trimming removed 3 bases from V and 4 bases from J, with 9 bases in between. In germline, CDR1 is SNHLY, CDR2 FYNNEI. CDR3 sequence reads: CASSDQGFYGYTF. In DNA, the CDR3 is TGTGCCAGCAGTGACCAGGGATTCTATGGCTACACCTTC.

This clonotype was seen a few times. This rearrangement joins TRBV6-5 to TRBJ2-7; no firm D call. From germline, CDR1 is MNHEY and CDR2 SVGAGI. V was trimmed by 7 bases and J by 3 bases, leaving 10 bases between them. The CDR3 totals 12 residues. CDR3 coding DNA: TGTGCCAGCAAGGGCAGCAACTACGAGCAGTACTTC. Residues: CASKGSNYEQYF.

CDR3 loop: CSAAEGGRSYNEQFF. The CDR3 DNA reads TGCAGCGCCGCCGAGGGGGGGCGATCCTACAATGAGCAGTTCTTC. This chain links TRBV29-1 with TRBJ2-1, with D possibly TRBD2 on 7 matching bases. V was shortened by 7 bases and J by 1 base, with 17 bases between the two germline ends. The germline V gene has CDR1 SQVTM and CDR2 ANQGSEA. This CDR3 has 15 residues.

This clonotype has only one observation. The CDR3 DNA reads TGTGCCAGCAGCTCGCATGGCAGCTCCTACAATGAGCAGTTCTTC. It encodes CASSSHGSSYNEQFF. The J gene is TRBJ2-1, the V gene TRBV7-9; D not resolved. From germline, CDR1 is SEHNR and CDR2 FQNEAQ (reference sequence). V lost 4 bases and J lost 0, with 10 bases in between. CDR3 length equals 15 residues.

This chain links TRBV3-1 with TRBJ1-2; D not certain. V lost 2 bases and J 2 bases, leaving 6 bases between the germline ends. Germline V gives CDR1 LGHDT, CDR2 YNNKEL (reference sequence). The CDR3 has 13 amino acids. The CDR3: CASSQQINYGYTF. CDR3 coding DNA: TGTGCCAGCAGCCAACAGATCAACTATGGCTACACCTTC.

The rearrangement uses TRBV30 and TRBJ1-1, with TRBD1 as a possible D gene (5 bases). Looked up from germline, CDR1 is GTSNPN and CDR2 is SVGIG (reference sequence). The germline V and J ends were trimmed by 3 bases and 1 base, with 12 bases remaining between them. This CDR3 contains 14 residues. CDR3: CAWSLIGGNTEAFF. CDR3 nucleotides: TGTGCCTGGAGCCTCATTGGGGGGAACACTGAAGCTTTCTTT.